This TCR beta chain was found in a study of post-analysis software for immune sequencing data. Germline V gene data show CDR1 as MNHEY and CDR2 as SVGAGI. The ends lost 7 bases at V and 4 bases at J; junction bases unmatched: 14. The CDR3 is 16 amino acids. A note on this clonotype: The antigen remains undetermined.

The study, taken as a whole, reports: Controls showed lower frequencies than patients for several TRBV segments, and TRBV5-6, TRBV5-1 and TRBV20-1 were among these.

Researchers reported that TCR beta cDNA libraries carried unique molecular identifiers. TCRdb called the PCR reads again in MiXCR, with one record for every CDR3 protein. The sample lists hundreds of thousands of distinct CDR3 sequences; 59% were seen once. The chain joins TRBV6-5 to TRBJ1-2; 8 bases fit TRBD1. The receptor was derived from a girl aged 2 to 10 with multiple sclerosis. The specimen sequenced was blood. CDR3 sequence (DNA): TGTGCCAGCAACCCCCAAACCGGGACAGGAACCTATGGCTACACCTTC. It translates to CASNPQTGTGTYGYTF.